The 28 T cell receptor beta chains in this list originate from one sample, sequenced in a study of a mutant IDH1 vaccine in newly diagnosed glioma. This table comes from immunoSEQ multiplex PCR, and its TCRdb copy is limited to in-frame clones, with some not included. The sample yields some 31,000 clones, about 85% seen once. Documented time point: week 23, last vaccination. Every single dose of the vaccine, 300 ug of mutant IDH1 20-mer peptide, came with topical imiquimod. These receptors' antigens are unknown. Specimen: PBMCs, collected from a glioma patient whose treatment included an IDH1 peptide vaccine. These receptors all stem from a woman between 18 and 29 years old with glioma.

The chain links TRBV5-8 to TRBJ2-1; TRBD2 matches at 10 bases. V trimming: 1 base; J trimming: 6 bases; junction bases outside the gene matches: 10. The germline V gene has CDR1 SGHTS and CDR2 YDEGEE. The CDR3 consists of 17 residues. CDR3 region: CASSLWWSGTSVNEQFF. In DNA, the CDR3 is TGTGCCAGCAGCTTGTGGTGGTCTGGGACTAGCGTCAATGAGCAGTTCTTC. Combining the CDR3 with reference TRBV5-8 and TRBJ2-1 gives the whole variable domain EAGVTQSPTHLIKTRGQQATLRCSPISGHTSVYWYQQALGLGLQFLLWYDEGEERNRGNFPPRFSGRQFPNYSSELNVNALELEDSALYLCASSLWWSGTSVNEQFFGPGTRLTVL.

The chain uses TRBV29-1 and TRBJ1-1; D might be TRBD1 (5 bases). Germline V lookup: CDR1 SQVTM, CDR2 ANQGSEA. The CDR3 runs 13 residues. Trimming took off 4 bases at V and 4 bases at J, with 13 bases between the two ends. The CDR3, as DNA: TGCAGCGTTGGTAGGGGTGGATTCACTGAAGCTTTCTTT. Amino acids: CSVGRGGFTEAFF.

V and J are TRBV4-1 and TRBJ1-3; D is perhaps TRBD1 (5 bases). The CDR3 has 15 residues. Germline CDR1 MGHRA, CDR2 YSYEKL. Trimming took 2 bases from V and 9 from J, leaving 17 bases between them. For the CDR3, the DNA is TGCGCCAGCAGCCAACCAACACGCGACAGAACCACCATATATTTT. Encoded protein: CASSQPTRDRTTIYF.

The rearrangement joins TRBV4-2 to TRBJ2-1, with 9 bases aligning to TRBD2. The junction had 14 bases not matched to a gene; V was cut back by 0 bases and J by 8 bases. The length of the CDR3 is 18 residues. Germline CDR1 is LGHNA and CDR2 is YNFKEQ. CDR3 bases: TGTGCCAGCAGCCAAGAGGTCTTTGGCGGGGGGGTGGTTGATGAGCAGTTCTTC. The encoded protein is CASSQEVFGGGVVDEQFF.

The CDR3 coding sequence is TGTGCCAGTAGTATCGGGACAGGGGGCGGGGAAGAGACCCAGTACTTC. The encoded protein is CASSIGTGGGEETQYF. This chain joins TRBV19 and TRBJ2-5, with 12 bases lining up with TRBD1. Germline CDR1 is LNHDA and CDR2 is SQIVND (reference sequence). Losses at the gene ends were 3 bases for V and 3 bases for J; bases not matched to a gene: 5. This CDR3 region has 16 residues.

The chain is built from TRBV7-9 and TRBJ2-5; 7 bases line up with TRBD2. This CDR3 is 15 amino acids long. Per the germline V gene, CDR1 is SEHNR and CDR2 is FQNEAQ (reference sequence). With 6 bases clipped from V and 5 bases from J, the junction kept 12 bases outside the gene matches. CDR3 sequence reads: CASRPPGGLEETQYF. The DNA of the CDR3 is TGTGCCAGCAGACCCCCGGGAGGACTTGAGGAGACCCAGTACTTC.

The V and J genes are TRBV11-3 and TRBJ2-1; a weak D match, TRBD1 (7 bases). The CDR3 is 15 amino acids. The germline V and J ends were trimmed by 0 bases and 9 bases, with 15 bases remaining between them. The V gene's germline CDR1 is SGHNT and CDR2 YENEEA. The CDR3 loop is CASSLDGGKGAEQFF. The CDR3 DNA is TGTGCCAGCAGCTTAGACGGGGGTAAGGGGGCTGAGCAGTTCTTC.

The rearrangement uses TRBV7-9 and TRBJ2-5; weak D call: TRBD2 (5 bases). CDR3 length: 14 amino acids. V lost 10 bases and J 1 base, leaving 16 bases between the germline ends. Germline assignment: CDR1 SEHNR and CDR2 FQNEAQ (reference sequence). The DNA of the CDR3 is TGTGCCACCATAGACCGGGGAGTCCAAGAGACCCAGTACTTC. As protein: CATIDRGVQETQYF.

The rearrangement links TRBV19 to TRBJ2-5, with a weak D call TRBD1 (6 bases). Germline V gene sequence: CDR1 LNHDA, CDR2 SQIVND (reference sequence). CDR3 size: 14 residues. Trimming removed 2 bases from V and 4 bases from J, with 11 bases in between. The CDR3 region is CASSIPGHRETQYF. The CDR3 nucleotides read TGTGCCAGTAGTATACCGGGACACCGAGAGACCCAGTACTTC.

The rearrangement uses TRBV19 and TRBJ2-2; 11 nucleotides line up with TRBD1. CDR1 and CDR2 from the germline V gene are LNHDA and SQIVND (reference sequence). The V gene end was trimmed by 5 bases and the J gene end by 4 bases; junction bases not matched to a gene: 3. The CDR3 spans 15 residues. CDR3 in DNA: TGTGCCAGTAGTCCCGGGACAGGGGGCACCGGGGAGCTGTTTTTT. It yields the protein CASSPGTGGTGELFF.

The V gene is TRBV10-3, the J gene TRBJ1-1, with D possibly TRBD1 on 5 matching bases. V was cut by 2 bases and J by 4 bases, with 11 bases left in between. Germline V CDR1 and CDR2: ENHRY, SYGVKD. This CDR3 comprises 14 residues. CDR3 coding DNA: TGTGCCATCAGTGAGAAGGGGCGAGGCACTGAAGCTTTCTTT. Encoded protein: CAISEKGRGTEAFF.

This clone is a singleton in its sample. V is TRBV13 and J is TRBJ1-1; 10 nucleotides agree with TRBD1. CDR1 is PRHDT, CDR2 FYEKMQ, per germline (reference sequence). With 1 base clipped from V and 5 bases from J, the junction kept 13 bases outside the gene matches. The CDR3 length is 18 residues. The CDR3 DNA is TGTGCCAGCAGCTTAGCTATCGGGACAGGGGCAACTAGGACTGAAGCTTTCTTT. The encoded protein is CASSLAIGTGATRTEAFF.

The rearrangement joins TRBV6-1 to TRBJ2-2; D could derive from TRBD1 or TRBD2 (5 bases each). This CDR3 region has 15 residues. Deletions cut 6 bases from V and 3 bases from J, with 14 bases between. The germline V gene encodes CDR1 MNHNS and CDR2 SASEGT. CDR3 protein: CASRTTGTYTGELFF. The CDR3 bases are TGTGCCAGCAGGACTACCGGGACCTACACCGGGGAGCTGTTTTTT.

The V gene is TRBV19, the J gene TRBJ2-7; weak D call: TRBD2 (6 bases). Trimming cost V 6 bases and J 7 bases, with 16 bases left between them. Germline lookup yields CDR1 LNHDA and CDR2 SQIVND (reference sequence). The CDR3 is 13 amino acids. CDR3 nucleotide sequence: TGTGCCAGTAGGAGCGGGCCCACTTTGGAGCAGTACTTC. This translates into CASRSGPTLEQYF.

The chain uses TRBV11-3 and TRBJ1-2; D possibly corresponds to TRBD1 (6 bases). V lost 2 bases, J lost 7 bases, and 17 bases lay in between. CDR3 length: 15 amino acids. The germline V gene encodes CDR1 SGHNT and CDR2 YENEEA. This CDR3 reads CASSLLWDIYGGYTF. DNA of the CDR3: TGTGCCAGCAGCTTACTCTGGGACATTTATGGTGGCTACACCTTC.

V and J are TRBV29-1 and TRBJ1-1; unclear D gene. Germline CDR1 and CDR2: SQVTM and ANQGSEA. The CDR3 is 16 residues long. Trimming pared 3 bases from V and 4 bases from J, leaving 21 bases between. The DNA of the CDR3 is TGCAGCGTTGATTTCACAGCAACCGTGTTGGGCACTGAAGCTTTCTTT. Its translation: CSVDFTATVLGTEAFF. Full variable domain (missing parts from reference TRBV29-1 and TRBJ1-1): SAVISQKPSRDICQRGTSLTIQCQVDSQVTMMFWYRQQPGQSLTLIATANQGSEATYESGFVIDKFPISRPNLTFSTLTVSNMSPEDSSIYLCSVDFTATVLGTEAFFGQGTRLTVV.

This chain links TRBV25-1 with TRBJ2-3; maybe TRBD1 (6 bases). V lost 7 bases and J lost 2, with 13 bases in between. Germline-derived CDR1 and CDR2 are MGHDK and SYGVNS. There are 14 residues in the CDR3. The CDR3 DNA follows: TGTGCCAGCACCGGGACACCACACACAGATACGCAGTATTTT. Translated, it gives CASTGTPHTDTQYF.

The chain uses TRBV7-9 and TRBJ2-6; no firm D call. The CDR3 has 13 amino acids. V was cut by 5 bases and J by 0 bases, with 2 bases left in between. In germline, CDR1 is SEHNR, CDR2 FQNEAQ (reference sequence). In nucleotides, the CDR3 is TGTGCCAGCAGCGGCTCTGGGGCCAACGTCCTGACTTTC. This gives the protein CASSGSGANVLTF.

The rearrangement links TRBV5-1 to TRBJ2-1; 7 bases are a match to TRBD1. From germline, CDR1 is SGHRS and CDR2 YFSETQ. The CDR3 has 15 residues. Trimming cost V 3 bases and J 1 base; bases outside gene matches: 4. CDR3 bases: TGCGCCAGCAGCTCCCCGGGACAGTCCTACAATGAGCAGTTCTTC. Encoded protein: CASSSPGQSYNEQFF.

This chain uses TRBV7-2 with TRBJ1-4, with 8 positions matching TRBD1. J lost 5 bases, V lost 6 bases, and 8 bases had no gene match. Germline V gene lookup returns CDR1 SGHTA and CDR2 FQGNSA. There are 15 residues in the CDR3. The CDR3: CASRTGDSRNEKLFF. DNA for the CDR3: TGTGCCAGCAGGACAGGGGACAGTCGAAATGAAAAACTGTTTTTT. The complete variable domain, with remaining parts taken from reference TRBV7-2 and TRBJ1-4, reads GAGVSQSPSNKVTEKGKDVELRCDPISGHTALYWYRQSLGQGLEFLIYFQGNSAPDKSGLPSDRFSAERTGGSVSTLTIQRTQQEDSAVYLCASRTGDSRNEKLFFGSGTQLSVL.

CDR3 DNA: TGTGCCAGCTCCCCCGGGGGGGGCTGGGACACTGAAGCTTTCTTT. This sequence encodes CASSPGGGWDTEAFF. The chain carries TRBV18 and TRBJ1-1, with a weak D call TRBD1 (6 bases). Germline assignment: CDR1 KGHSH and CDR2 LQKENI. V lost 6 bases and J 3 bases, leaving 17 bases between the germline ends. This CDR3 spans 15 amino acids.

The chain carries TRBV13 and TRBJ2-3, with D tentatively TRBD2 (6 bases). The length of the CDR3 is 16 residues. From germline, CDR1 is PRHDT and CDR2 FYEKMQ (reference sequence). The V gene lost 3 bases and the J gene lost 1 base, with 14 bases spanning the gap. CDR3 sequence reads: CASSFAAGLGTDTQYF. As DNA, the CDR3 is TGTGCCAGCAGCTTCGCGGCGGGGCTAGGCACAGATACGCAGTATTTT.

This chain links TRBV18 with TRBJ1-5; 9 positions agree with TRBD1. V shed 6 bases, J shed 4 bases, and the junction held 7 bases outside the gene matches. CDR1 and CDR2 (germline): KGHSH, LQKENI. The CDR3 length is 15 residues. The CDR3 region has the DNA TGTGCCAGCTCTCCAACGACAGGGGGGAATCAGCCCCAGCATTTT. Translating gives CASSPTTGGNQPQHF.

This clone was observed once. The chain joins TRBV7-9 to TRBJ1-5, with a tentative D call TRBD1 (5 bases). V was cut by 0 bases and J by 2 bases, with 17 bases left in between. CDR1 is SEHNR and CDR2 is FQNEAQ in the germline V gene (reference sequence). The CDR3 contains 18 residues. CDR3 in amino acids: CASSLAVGWPGGNQPQHF. The CDR3 DNA sequence: TGTGCCAGCAGCTTAGCTGTTGGGTGGCCGGGGGGCAATCAGCCCCAGCATTTT.

This rearrangement joins TRBV6-1 to TRBJ1-1; 7 positions match TRBD1. Germline CDR1 MNHNS, CDR2 SASEGT. Germline trimming cut 2 bases from V and 0 bases from J; bases unmatched to any gene: 6. This CDR3 comprises 16 residues. The CDR3 DNA reads TGTGCCAGCAGTGAACTAGGACAGGTTATGAACACTGAAGCTTTCTTT. Translated: CASSELGQVMNTEAFF.

This clone occurred a few times. Here the CDR3 reads CASSYSQGNYNEQFF. DNA for the CDR3: TGTGCCAGCAGTTACTCCCAGGGCAACTACAATGAGCAGTTCTTC. This chain uses TRBV6-6 with TRBJ2-1; D is possibly TRBD1 (5 bases). V dropped 0 bases and J dropped 3 bases, with 9 bases sitting between them. Germline V gene data show CDR1 as MNHNY and CDR2 as SVGAGI (reference sequence). This CDR3 is built from 15 residues.

This chain uses TRBV19 with TRBJ2-7; 8 bases are a match to TRBD1. Trimming at V came to 5 bases and at J to 2 bases, leaving 5 bases not matched to a gene. The V gene's germline CDR1 is LNHDA and CDR2 SQIVND (reference sequence). The CDR3 extends over 14 amino acids. CDR3 protein: CASSLTGVPYEQYF. In nucleotides, the CDR3 is TGTGCCAGTAGTTTGACAGGGGTTCCCTACGAGCAGTACTTC.

The chain joins TRBV15 to TRBJ1-2, with no clear D. Germline CDR1 LNHNV, CDR2 YYDKDF (reference sequence). CDR3 size: 15 residues. V was shortened by 0 bases and J by 3 bases, with 11 bases between the two germline ends. The CDR3, as DNA: TGTGCCACCAGCAGAGACAGGCGTGAATACTATGGCTACACCTTC. It codes for CATSRDRREYYGYTF.